This TCR beta chain appears in the sequencing data of a study of immune heterogeneity within non-small cell lung tumors. Concerning this clonotype itself: Its cognate antigen is unknown.

Template input was genomic DNA from bulk tumor (about 640 ng per sample). Surgeons took several biopsies per primary tumor, spaced far apart, during surgery. Curative surgical treatment was performed in patients who had newly diagnosed, untreated non-small cell lung cancer. The authors amplified TCR beta CDR3 by multiplex PCR with 32 V and 13 J primers. MiXCR, run by TCRdb on the multiplex PCR reads, gives a single entry per CDR3 protein. The sample holds about 2,000 distinct CDR3 sequences, roughly 24% seen once. Germline V gene data show CDR1 as DFQATT and CDR2 as SNEGSKA (reference sequence). The length of the CDR3 is 15 residues. V lost 4 bases to trimming and J lost 9 bases; unmatched junction nucleotides: 9. Findings and limits, study-wide: Although only moderate, the correlation of local T-cell clonality with local tumor mutational burden was significant (R roughly 0.35).

The TCR comes from a woman aged 60-75 years with non-small cell lung cancer. The chain combines TRBV20-1 with TRBJ2-1; 13 bases align to TRBD2. Sequenced sample: lung tumor tissue. The chain's CDR3 is CSAIPGLAGDSEQFF. The CDR3 coding sequence is TGCAGTGCTATACCCGGACTAGCGGGAGATAGTGAGCAGTTCTTC.